The 20 T cell receptor beta chains below all came from one sample that was sequenced in a study of cytomegalovirus exposure and HLA in healthy donors. Primers for the PCR totalled 60 Vbeta and 13 Jbeta. Data came from immunoSEQ multiplex PCR; TCRdb stores just in-frame clones and leaves some out. The top ten hold approximately 0.98% of the sample, which has about 210,000 clones, about nine tenths seen once. The source material was PBMCs. All receptors derive from a boy aged 2 to 9 in good health and CMV-seronegative.

The sample holds a few counts of this clone. The chain is built from TRBV5-6 and TRBJ2-2; D is ambiguous. Trimming took off 1 base at V and 8 bases at J, with 9 bases between the two ends. This CDR3 has 13 amino acids. Germline values: CDR1 SGHDT, CDR2 YYEEEE. CDR3 nucleotide sequence: TGTGCCAGCAGCTTGACTCTATCTGGGGAGCTGTTTTTT. This encodes CASSLTLSGELFF.

This chain joins TRBV19 and TRBJ1-6; D perhaps matches TRBD1 (5 bases). CDR1 and CDR2 (germline): LNHDA, SQIVND (reference sequence). Trimming took 7 bases from V and 2 from J, leaving 12 bases between them. The CDR3 length is 15 residues. Here the CDR3 reads CASNGGTAYNSPLHF. The CDR3 nucleotides read TGTGCCAGTAACGGCGGGACCGCCTATAATTCACCCCTCCACTTT.

The chain couples TRBV5-1 to TRBJ1-6; 9 bases map to TRBD1. CDR3 size: 14 residues. J gave up 8 bases and V 3 bases, and 3 bases lay outside the gene matches. The germline gives CDR1 SGHRS, CDR2 YFSETQ. The CDR3 protein is CASSWDREDSPLHF. CDR3 nucleotide sequence: TGCGCCAGCAGCTGGGACAGGGAAGATTCACCCCTCCACTTT.

The chain has TRBV5-1 and TRBJ1-2; possible D gene TRBD1, 6 bases. CDR3 size: 14 residues. The V and J ends lost 7 bases and 7 bases respectively, with 20 bases between them. Germline V lookup: CDR1 SGHRS, CDR2 YFSETQ. The CDR3 reads CASGPSGVRAGYTF. CDR3 nucleotide sequence: TGCGCCAGCGGACCATCAGGGGTGAGGGCTGGCTACACCTTC.

The chain combines TRBV13 with TRBJ2-4; the D gene is possibly TRBD2 (5 bases). CDR3 length: 14 residues. Germline CDR1 is PRHDT and CDR2 is FYEKMQ (reference sequence). The V end was cut by 2 bases, the J end by 0 bases, with 5 bases between. This CDR3 is CASSLLAAKNIQYF. In nucleotides, the CDR3 is TGTGCCAGCAGCTTACTAGCAGCCAAAAACATTCAGTACTTC.

J is TRBJ2-7 and V is TRBV28, with D possibly matching TRBD1 (5 bases). The V end was cut by 1 base, the J end by 6 bases, with 19 bases between. CDR1 is MDHEN and CDR2 is SYDVKM in the germline V gene. The CDR3 contains 16 residues. CDR3 amino acids: CASSLSLSAGKSEQYF. DNA for the CDR3: TGTGCCAGCAGTTTATCGTTGTCGGCAGGGAAGAGCGAGCAGTACTTC.

This clone was detected a few times. The V and J genes are TRBV6-1 and TRBJ2-2, with a possible D match to TRBD2 (6 bases). The germline V gene has CDR1 MNHNS and CDR2 SASEGT. This CDR3 contains 15 residues. V was cut by 6 bases and J by 5 bases, with 16 bases left in between. As DNA, the CDR3 is TGTGCCAGCAGGGGGGGACCAGGAGAGACCGGGGAGCTGTTTTTT. This codes for CASRGGPGETGELFF.

The J gene is TRBJ2-5, the V gene TRBV7-2; TRBD2 agrees at 9 bases. The germline V gene encodes CDR1 SGHTA and CDR2 FQGNSA. Unmatched junction bases numbered 3, after V lost 5 bases and J lost 5 bases. CDR3 length: 13 amino acids. CDR3 DNA: TGTGCCAGCAGCCCAGGACTAGCGGAGACCCAGTACTTC. This sequence encodes CASSPGLAETQYF.

The chain recombines TRBV14 with TRBJ1-1; a possible D gene is TRBD1 (5 bases). V dropped 4 bases and J dropped 0 bases, with 27 bases sitting between them. This CDR3 comprises 20 residues. CDR1 and CDR2 from the germline V gene are SGHDN and FVKESK. CDR3 loop: CASSLGQGTVLRLVNTEAFF. The CDR3 coding sequence is TGTGCCAGCAGCCTAGGACAAGGGACTGTTTTGAGGCTTGTGAACACTGAAGCTTTCTTT.

V and J are TRBV4-2 and TRBJ1-4, with 9 nucleotides matching TRBD1. Losses at the gene ends were 4 bases for V and 4 bases for J; bases not matched to a gene: 7. The CDR3 has 16 amino acids. The germline V gene encodes CDR1 LGHNA and CDR2 YNFKEQ. CDR3 bases: TGTGCCAGCAGCCCCCGGGGACAGGGCCTTAATGAAAAACTGTTTTTT. This translates into CASSPRGQGLNEKLFF.

The chain combines TRBV2 with TRBJ1-2; TRBD1 might be the D (6 bases). This CDR3 is 17 amino acids long. V dropped 6 bases and J dropped 3 bases, with 23 bases sitting between them. The germline V gene encodes CDR1 SNHLY and CDR2 FYNNEI. The CDR3: CASSGLSGAVLYYGYTF. CDR3 sequence (DNA): TGTGCCAGCAGCGGCCTCTCAGGGGCGGTACTCTACTATGGCTACACCTTC. Together with reference TRBV2 and TRBJ1-2, the CDR3 gives the full variable domain: EPEVTQTPSHQVTQMGQEVILRCVPISNHLYFYWYRQILGQKVEFLVSFYNNEISEKSEIFDDQFSVERPDGSNFTLKIRSTKLEDSAMYFCASSGLSGAVLYYGYTFGSGTRLTVV.

This chain connects TRBV19 to TRBJ2-5; 8 nucleotides align to TRBD2. The CDR3 loop spans 20 amino acids. CDR1 is LNHDA, CDR2 SQIVND, per germline (reference sequence). Trimming at V came to 8 bases and at J to 2 bases, leaving 25 bases not matched to a gene. CDR3 DNA: TGTGCCAGTTCCCGCGCACGTGAACGATGGCGGGGGGCGCTTCAAGAGACCCAGTACTTC. Residues: CASSRARERWRGALQETQYF.

CDR3 sequence reads: CASSPGTGRHEQYF. The CDR3 DNA follows: TGTGCCAGCAGCCCCGGGACAGGGAGGCACGAGCAGTACTTC. The chain employs TRBV5-4 and TRBJ2-7; 9 bases match TRBD1. The CDR3 spans 14 residues. The ends lost 4 bases at V and 5 bases at J; junction bases unmatched: 7. CDR1 is SGHNT, CDR2 YYREEE, per germline (reference sequence).

The rearrangement links TRBV2 to TRBJ2-5; 8 positions match TRBD2. The J call may be faulty, since TRBJ2-7 better matches the DNA end. The germline CDR1 and CDR2 sequences are SNHLY and FYNNEI. The length of the CDR3 is 13 residues. CDR3 nucleotides: TGTGCCAGCAGAGCGGGGGCCAACTACGAGCAGTACTTC. Protein sequence: CASRAGANYEQYF.

The rearrangement uses TRBV5-1 and TRBJ2-1, with 12 bases fitting TRBD2. The CDR3 totals 18 residues. The germline CDR1 and CDR2 sequences are SGHRS and YFSETQ. After removal of 4 bases from V and 4 bases from J, the junction contained 12 bases not matched to a gene. The CDR3 region has the DNA TGCGCCAGCAGCGGACTAGCGGGGTCCCTACACCTTTACAATGAGCAGTTCTTC. Amino acid sequence: CASSGLAGSLHLYNEQFF.

V is TRBV9 and J is TRBJ2-1; D may be TRBD2 (6 bases). There are 18 residues in the CDR3. The V gene's germline CDR1 is SGDLS and CDR2 YYNGEE. V lost 0 bases and J lost 8, with 24 bases in between. For the CDR3, the DNA is TGTGCCAGCAGCGTAGTGGCCCGGGGGTCCACGATCGGCGATGAGCAGTTCTTC. Its protein is CASSVVARGSTIGDEQFF.

The chain carries TRBV5-1 and TRBJ2-7, with 13 positions matching TRBD2. The V segment lost 4 bases and the J segment 5 bases; nucleotides outside the gene matches: 12. The CDR3 covers 17 residues. Looked up from germline, CDR1 is SGHRS and CDR2 is YFSETQ. The CDR3 loop reads CASSGGLAGLVGDEQYF. CDR3 DNA: TGCGCCAGCAGCGGGGGACTAGCGGGGTTAGTCGGGGACGAGCAGTACTTC.

This clone was recorded only once. V is TRBV5-1 and J is TRBJ2-2; perhaps TRBD2 as D (6 bases). Germline CDR1 is SGHRS and CDR2 is YFSETQ. CDR3 length equals 14 residues. Between the trimmed V and J ends, which lost 4 bases and 0 bases, there was a span of 7 bases. CDR3 coding DNA: TGCGCCAGCAGCCCGGGAGCGAACACCGGGGAGCTGTTTTTT. Amino acid sequence: CASSPGANTGELFF.

This chain connects TRBV5-4 to TRBJ1-2, with D possibly matching TRBD1 (6 bases). This CDR3 spans 13 amino acids. Germline CDR1 and CDR2: SGHNT and YYREEE (reference sequence). V lost 4 bases and J lost 5, with 12 bases in between. The CDR3 here is CASSPYQGYGYTF. Written as DNA, the CDR3 is TGTGCCAGCAGCCCCTACCAGGGGTATGGCTACACCTTC.

The chain links TRBV15 to TRBJ1-2, with a possible D match to TRBD1 (6 bases). Germline V gene lookup returns CDR1 LNHNV and CDR2 YYDKDF (reference sequence). The CDR3 has 15 amino acids. V dropped 1 base and J dropped 6 bases, with 15 bases sitting between them. In DNA form, the CDR3 reads TGTGCCACCAGCAGAGGGGGGCAAAGAATGGATGGCTACACCTTC. Protein product: CATSRGGQRMDGYTF.